This T cell receptor (beta chain) was retrieved from a study of blood T cell repertoires in COVID-19. Profiling relied on immunoSEQ multiplex PCR, and the TCRdb table lists in-frame clones only, not all of them. This sample has just over 250,000 clones; 91% occur once, and the top ten carry approximately 2.6%. The sample consisted of peripheral blood. The origin of this receptor is a young adult with COVID-19, enrolled during active disease.

Written as DNA, the CDR3 is TGTGCCAGCAGCACCGGACTAGCGGGGCTTGAGCAGTTCTTC. This gives the protein CASSTGLAGLEQFF. The chain recombines TRBV5-6 with TRBJ2-1; 12 positions agree with TRBD2. Germline values: CDR1 SGHDT, CDR2 YYEEEE. CDR3 length: 14 amino acids. With 4 bases clipped from V and 9 bases from J, the junction kept 5 bases outside the gene matches.